This TCR beta chain was sequenced for a study of regulatory T cells in long-lasting Graves disease. According to the study, TCR beta libraries were built with iRepertoire HTBI primers and CDR3-region Arm-PCR. Each CDR3 protein is one row after TCRdb ran MiXCR on the multiplex PCR reads. The sample contains a few hundred thousand distinct CDR3 sequences, about a sixth of which appear only once. The time point: newly diagnosed GD, antithyroid drugs for less than 3 months. The TCR library was made from RNA extracted from PBMCs. This clonotype was observed many times. Trimming took 0 bases from V and 3 from J, leaving 9 bases between them. CDR3 length equals 15 residues. CDR1 SGHKS and CDR2 YYEKEE come from the germline V gene (reference sequence). In addition, the sample was reused for a study of T cells in Graves' hyperthyroidism and ophthalmopathy. That study adds: Patients between 18 and 65 years old had hyperthyroidism, newly diagnosed and lasting under 2 months.

The chain recombines TRBV5-5 with TRBJ1-4; tentative D call: TRBD1 (5 bases). The specimen comprised peripheral blood mononuclear cells (PBMCs), sampled at new diagnosis, from a patient treated with antithyroid drugs. The receptor comes from a woman younger than 30 with Graves disease. CDR3 DNA sequence: TGTGCCAGCAGCTTGGACGGCAGGGCTAATGAAAAACTGTTTTTT. It yields the protein CASSLDGRANEKLFF.